This T cell receptor beta chain was captured by sequencing in a study of control samples from healthy donors and cancer patients. With 4 bases removed from V and 2 bases from J, the gap between germline ends came to 12 bases. CDR1 MGHRA and CDR2 YSYEKL come from the germline V gene. This CDR3 contains 14 residues. Generated by immunoSEQ multiplex PCR, the TCRdb table keeps only in-frame clones and is missing some. This sample carries roughly 140,000 clones, around 86% of them seen once, and the ten largest clones take over 4.5%. V usage is TRBV4-1 and J usage is TRBJ2-7; D call uncertain. The source material was blood. This TCR was sampled from a man aged 30-40 years in good health. CDR3 bases: TGCGCCAGCAGCCGCTTACCCCCGCCCTACGAGCAGTACTTC. Its translation is CASSRLPPPYEQYF.